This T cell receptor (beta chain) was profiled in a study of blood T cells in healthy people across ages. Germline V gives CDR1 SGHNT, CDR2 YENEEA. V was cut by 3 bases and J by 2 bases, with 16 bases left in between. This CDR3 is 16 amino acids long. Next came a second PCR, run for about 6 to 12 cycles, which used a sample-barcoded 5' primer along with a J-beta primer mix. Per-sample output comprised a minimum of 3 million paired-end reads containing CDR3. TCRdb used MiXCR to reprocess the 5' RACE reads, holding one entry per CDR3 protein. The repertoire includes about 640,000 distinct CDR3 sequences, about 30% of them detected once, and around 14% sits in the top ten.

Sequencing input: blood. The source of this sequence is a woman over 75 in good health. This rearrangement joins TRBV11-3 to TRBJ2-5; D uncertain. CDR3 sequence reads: CASSLIGQRTQETQYF. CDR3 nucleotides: TGTGCCAGCAGCTTGATTGGCCAACGGACGCAAGAGACCCAGTACTTC. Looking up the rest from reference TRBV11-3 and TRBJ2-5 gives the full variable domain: EAGVVQSPRYKIIEKKQPVAFWCNPISGHNTLYWYLQNLGQGPELLIRYENEEAVDDSQLPKDRFSAERLKGVDSTLKIQPAELGDSAVYLCASSLIGQRTQETQYFGPGTRLLVL.